A selection of T cell receptor beta chains follows, all from one sample in a study of blood T cell repertoires in COVID-19. Sequenced by immunoSEQ multiplex PCR; TCRdb stores in-frame clones only, minus some. The sample contains a few hundred thousand clones, around 89% of which appear only once. Sequences were obtained from peripheral blood. These TCRs come from an older woman with COVID-19, enrolled during active disease. Each CDR3 is given with its conserved first and last residue. D genes are given only for firm matches. Clone size is given for some rows only: seen once, a few or many times, or a class if the clone is expanded.

clone size,V gene,J gene,D gene,CDR3 DNA,CDR3 protein
.,TRBV12-2,TRBJ1-5,.,TGTGCAAGTCGCTTATCGGACAGGGAGGGGGTTGGGCAGCCCCAGCATTTT,CASRLSDREGVGQPQHF
.,TRBV28,TRBJ1-6,.,TGTGCCAGCAGTGAATCGAGCTCCTATAATTCACCCCTCCACTTT,CASSESSSYNSPLHF
.,TRBV7-2,TRBJ2-1,TRBD1,TGTGCCAGCAGCTTCCCGACAGGGTCGGGAAATGAGCAGTTCTTC,CASSFPTGSGNEQFF
.,TRBV6-2/TRBV6-3,TRBJ2-2,TRBD2,TGTGCCAGCAGTTACGGCGGGACTATACTAGCGACCGGGGAGCTGTTTTTT,CASSYGGTILATGELFF
.,TRBV2,TRBJ1-1,.,TGTGCCACCAGAATAGAGCCGCACACTGAAGCTTTCTTT,CATRIEPHTEAFF
.,TRBV4-3,TRBJ1-4,.,TGCGCCAGCAGCCGCGGACTAGGGATCGAAAAACTGTTTTTT,CASSRGLGIEKLFF
.,TRBV6-2/TRBV6-3,TRBJ1-2,TRBD1,TGTGCCAGCAGTTACTCCCGGCAGGGGGCAGGGGGCTACACCTTC,CASSYSRQGAGGYTF
.,TRBV6-5,TRBJ2-1,TRBD2,TGTGCCAGCACCCAGGGACTAGCTTACAATGAGCAGTTCTTC,CASTQGLAYNEQFF
.,TRBV9,TRBJ2-3,.,TGTGCCAGCAGCGTAGGGGGCAGCACTACTAGCACAGATACGCAGTATTTT,CASSVGGSTTSTDTQYF
.,TRBV6-4,TRBJ1-5,.,TGTGCCAGCAGTGATCCGACAGCCCAGCGCAATCAGCCCCAGCATTTT,CASSDPTAQRNQPQHF
.,TRBV7-2,TRBJ2-3,TRBD1,TGTGCCAGCAGCCCTAGGGGACAGGGGACAGATACGCAGTATTTT,CASSPRGQGTDTQYF
few,TRBV5-1,TRBJ2-7,TRBD1,TGCGCCAGCAGCTTGGCTGGACAGGTTTTATCCTACGAGCAGTACTTC,CASSLAGQVLSYEQYF
.,TRBV5-1,TRBJ1-2,TRBD1,TGCGCCAGCAGCTTTTGGACAGGGGACAATGGCTACACCTTC,CASSFWTGDNGYTF
.,TRBV7-9,TRBJ1-6,.,TGTGCCAGCAGCCAGTTTCGGGGTCCAGACCGTCAAAATTCACCCCTCCACTTT,CASSQFRGPDRQNSPLHF
once,TRBV27,TRBJ1-1,TRBD1,TGTGCCAGCAGTTTTCGCGCAGGGGGCCTTTCGACTGAAGCTTTCTTT,CASSFRAGGLSTEAFF
.,TRBV4-1,TRBJ1-2,.,TGCGCCAGCAGGGGGGGAAGGGAACGGTATGGCTACACCTTC,CASRGGRERYGYTF
.,TRBV5-4,TRBJ2-2,TRBD1,TGTGCCAGCAGCCCCGGACAGGGGGCGGTTACCGGGGAGCTGTTTTTT,CASSPGQGAVTGELFF
.,TRBV7-9,TRBJ2-5,.,TGTGCCAGCAGCTTCCCTTGGAGGGAGACCCAGTACTTC,CASSFPWRETQYF
.,TRBV5-1,TRBJ1-2,.,TGCGCCAGCAGCTTGCAGGGGAACTATGGCTACACCTTC,CASSLQGNYGYTF
.,TRBV6-5,TRBJ2-7,.,TGTGCCAGCAGTTACTCTTGGAGGGACTACGAGCAGTACTTC,CASSYSWRDYEQYF
.,TRBV3-1/TRBV3-2,TRBJ1-3,.,TGTGCCAGCAGCCAAGCCCGACAAGCCCACTCTGGAAACACCATATATTTT,CASSQARQAHSGNTIYF
.,TRBV2,TRBJ2-1,TRBD1,TGTGCCAGCGACGGACAGGGATTAAACAATGAGCAGTTCTTC,CASDGQGLNNEQFF
.,TRBV7-2,TRBJ2-7,TRBD2,TGTGCCAGCAGCCCCCGCCTAGCGGGGGTCTCCTACGAGCAGTACTTC,CASSPRLAGVSYEQYF
.,TRBV6-2/TRBV6-3,TRBJ2-5,.,TGTGCCAGCAGTCCAACAGGGTCTCAAGAGACCCAGTACTTC,CASSPTGSQETQYF
.,TRBV18,TRBJ1-1,TRBD1,TGTGCCAGCTCACCACGGGGGCAGGGGGCGAGTTTCGAAGCTTTCTTT,CASSPRGQGASFEAFF
.,TRBV5-6,TRBJ2-7,.,TGTGCCAGCAGCTTAGTTTTTGGCGGGGTTGATGCGGGCGAGCAGTACTTC,CASSLVFGGVDAGEQYF
once,TRBV5-4,TRBJ1-6,TRBD1,TGTGCCAGCAGCTCACCGGGACAGATGTATAATTCACCCCTCCACTTT,CASSSPGQMYNSPLHF
.,TRBV9,TRBJ2-2,TRBD1,TGTGCCAGCAGCCCTGGGGGACAGGGGACCGGGGAGCTGTTTTTT,CASSPGGQGTGELFF
once,TRBV19,TRBJ2-2,.,TGTGCCAGTAGGCCCTCCGGAGACACCGGGGAGCTGTTTTTT,CASRPSGDTGELFF
.,TRBV5-6,TRBJ1-1,.,TGTGCCAGCAGCTCCCCTCTTAACACTGAAGCTTTCTTT,CASSSPLNTEAFF
.,TRBV11-1,TRBJ1-2,TRBD1,TGTGCCAGCAGCCCGAGGCGACAGGGCCCTAACTATGGCTACACCTTC,CASSPRRQGPNYGYTF
.,TRBV9,TRBJ1-2,TRBD1,TGTGCCAGCAGCGCCCACAGGGGCCAAGGCTACACCTTC,CASSAHRGQGYTF
.,TRBV10-3,TRBJ1-1,TRBD1,TGTGCCATCAGTGAGTCTTCGGACAGGGCTAACACTGAAGCTTTCTTT,CAISESSDRANTEAFF
once,TRBV6-6,TRBJ1-4,TRBD1,TGTGCCAGCAGTTTGCGTACAGGGGGGAATGAAAAACTGTTTTTT,CASSLRTGGNEKLFF
.,TRBV5-4,TRBJ2-7,TRBD2,TGTGCCAGCAGCGCTGCGGGGGGCGGGGCCTACGAGCAGTACTTC,CASSAAGGGAYEQYF
.,TRBV6-1,TRBJ1-6,.,TGTGCCAGCAGCTACGACCAGGGCTCCTCACCCCTCCACTTT,CASSYDQGSSPLHF
.,TRBV19,TRBJ1-4,TRBD1,TGTGCCAGTAGTCAGCCAGGGGGTGCAACTAATGAAAAACTGTTTTTT,CASSQPGGATNEKLFF
.,TRBV23-1,TRBJ1-6,TRBD1,TGCGCCAGCAGAGTAACACAGGACAGGGCGAGCTCCTATAATTCACCCCTCCACTTT,CASRVTQDRASSYNSPLHF
.,TRBV19,TRBJ1-1,.,TGTGCCAGTAGTATTGTGCGGGACACTGAAGCTTTCTTT,CASSIVRDTEAFF
.,TRBV7-9,TRBJ1-1,.,TGTGCCAGCAGCTCCCTTCAGGGCACTGAAGCTTTCTTT,CASSSLQGTEAFF
few,TRBV5-1,TRBJ1-2,TRBD1,TGCGCCAGCAGCGAGGGGACAGGTGGAGGCTACACCTTC,CASSEGTGGGYTF
.,TRBV6-5,TRBJ2-1,TRBD1,TGTGCCAGCAGTTCAAGACAGGGTAGCTCCTACAATGAGCAGTTCTTC,CASSSRQGSSYNEQFF
.,TRBV19,TRBJ2-7,TRBD1,TGTGCCAGTAGCTCGAAGGGGGCAGGAGCCTACGAGCAGTACTTC,CASSSKGAGAYEQYF
few,TRBV7-8,TRBJ1-4,.,TGTGCCAGCAGCTTCGCTCCCAGGGCCTCAACTAATGAAAAACTGTTTTTT,CASSFAPRASTNEKLFF
.,TRBV4-2,TRBJ2-1,.,TGTGCCAGCAGCCAAGATCTCGGTGAGCAGTTCTTC,CASSQDLGEQFF
.,TRBV5-1,TRBJ2-1,TRBD2,TGCGCCAGCAGTTTAGCGGGGGTCGAGCAGTTCTTC,CASSLAGVEQFF
.,TRBV5-5,TRBJ2-2,.,TGTGCCAGCAGTACTCTGACAGGCGGGACCGGGGAGCTGTTTTTT,CASSTLTGGTGELFF
.,TRBV7-9,TRBJ1-6,.,TGTGCCAGCAGTCCCAGGTGGGAGACACCCCTCCACTTT,CASSPRWETPLHF
.,TRBV27,TRBJ2-3,TRBD1,TGTGCCAGCAAGGGGGCTGTTGGCACAGATACGCAGTATTTT,CASKGAVGTDTQYF
.,TRBV5-6,TRBJ1-4,.,TGTGCCAGCAGCCACCGGGTCCTTAATGAAAAACTGTTTTTT,CASSHRVLNEKLFF
.,TRBV19,TRBJ1-5,.,TGTGCCAGTAGTATGAGGGGACACCAGAATAGCAATCAGCCCCAGCATTTT,CASSMRGHQNSNQPQHF
.,TRBV6-2/TRBV6-3,TRBJ2-3,.,TGTGCCACCATCCCCGGCAGGGGAAGCACAGATACGCAGTATTTT,CATIPGRGSTDTQYF
.,TRBV4-2,TRBJ2-3,TRBD2,TGTGCCAGCAGCCCAAGGACTAGGTTAGAATCGGATACGCAGTATTTT,CASSPRTRLESDTQYF
few,TRBV2,TRBJ1-6,.,TGTGCCAGCAGTGTCAAAGGGGCTTATAATTCACCCCTCCACTTT,CASSVKGAYNSPLHF
.,TRBV10-3,TRBJ1-6,TRBD1,TGTGCCATCAGGGACAGGGAGAATTCACCCCTCCACTTT,CAIRDRENSPLHF